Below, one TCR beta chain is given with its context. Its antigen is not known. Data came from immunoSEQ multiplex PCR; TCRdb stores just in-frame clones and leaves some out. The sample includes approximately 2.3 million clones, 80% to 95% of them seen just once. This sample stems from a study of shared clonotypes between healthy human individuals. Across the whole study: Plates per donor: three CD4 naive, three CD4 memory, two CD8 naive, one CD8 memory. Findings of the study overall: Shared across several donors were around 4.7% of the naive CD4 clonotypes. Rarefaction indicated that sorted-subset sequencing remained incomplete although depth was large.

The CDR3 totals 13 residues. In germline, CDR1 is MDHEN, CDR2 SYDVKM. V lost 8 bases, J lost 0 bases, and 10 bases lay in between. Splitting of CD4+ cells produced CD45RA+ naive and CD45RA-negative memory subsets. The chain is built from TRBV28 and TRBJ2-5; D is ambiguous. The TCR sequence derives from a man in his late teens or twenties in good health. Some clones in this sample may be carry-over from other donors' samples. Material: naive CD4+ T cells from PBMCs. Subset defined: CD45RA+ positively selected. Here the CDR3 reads CASDQRHQETQYF. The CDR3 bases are TGTGCCAGCGATCAGCGCCACCAAGAGACCCAGTACTTC.